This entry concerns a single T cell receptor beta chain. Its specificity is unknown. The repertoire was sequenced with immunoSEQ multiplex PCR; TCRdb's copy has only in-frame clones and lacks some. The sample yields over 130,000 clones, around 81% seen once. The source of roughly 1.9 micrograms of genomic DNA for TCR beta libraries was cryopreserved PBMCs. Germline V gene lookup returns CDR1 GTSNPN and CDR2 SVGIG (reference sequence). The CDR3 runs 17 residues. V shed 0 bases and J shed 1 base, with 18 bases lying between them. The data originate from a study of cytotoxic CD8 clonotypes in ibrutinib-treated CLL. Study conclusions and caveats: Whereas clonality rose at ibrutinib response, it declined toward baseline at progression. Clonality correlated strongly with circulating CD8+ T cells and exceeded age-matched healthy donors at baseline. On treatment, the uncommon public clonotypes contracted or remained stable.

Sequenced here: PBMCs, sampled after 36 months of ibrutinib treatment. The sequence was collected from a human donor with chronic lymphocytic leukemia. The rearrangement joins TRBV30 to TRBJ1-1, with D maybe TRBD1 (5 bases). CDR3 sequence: CAWSVSPWGRKNTEAFF. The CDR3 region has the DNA TGTGCCTGGAGTGTATCCCCCTGGGGACGAAAGAACACTGAAGCTTTCTTT.